This is a list of T cell receptor beta chains from one sample in a study of blood T cell repertoires in COVID-19. Measured with immunoSEQ multiplex PCR; TCRdb has only the in-frame clones, and not every one. This table has about 230,000 clones, 84% appearing once. The sequencing sample was made of peripheral blood. Receptors were obtained from a woman between 40 and 50 years old who had recovered from COVID-19. CDR3s include the opening cysteine and the closing phenylalanine or tryptophan. A D gene is named only where the DNA matches it firmly. The listing skips clone size in some rows; elsewhere it reads once, few, many or a size class.

J gene | D gene | V gene | clone size | CDR3 DNA | CDR3 protein
TRBJ1-2 | TRBD1 | TRBV19 | NA | TGTGCCAGTAGGGACCGGGACAGGGACGGCTACACCTTC | CASRDRDRDGYTF
TRBJ2-1 | TRBD2 | TRBV13 | NA | TGTGCCAGCGGACGACTAGCGGGTGGCTACAATGAGCAGTTCTTC | CASGRLAGGYNEQFF
TRBJ2-1 | TRBD2 | TRBV15 | NA | TGTGCCACCAGCAGAGTAGCGGGGGGGTACAATGAGCAGTTCTTC | CATSRVAGGYNEQFF
TRBJ1-4 | NA | TRBV5-1 | NA | TGCGCCAGCAGCACCCGTGGTGGGGGCGACGAAAAACTGTTTTTT | CASSTRGGGDEKLFF
TRBJ1-1 | NA | TRBV13 | NA | TGTGCCAGCAGCTCCATCAGGAACACTGAAGCTTTCTTT | CASSSIRNTEAFF
TRBJ2-2 | TRBD2 | TRBV5-1 | few | TGCGCCAGCAGCCTCGGCGGGGGGGTAACCGGGGAGCTGTTTTTT | CASSLGGGVTGELFF
TRBJ1-2 | NA | TRBV7-8 | NA | TGTGCCAGCAGCTTGGGTGCGGGGGCACACTATGGCTACACCTTC | CASSLGAGAHYGYTF
TRBJ1-1 | NA | TRBV5-1 | NA | TGCGCCAGCAGCTTGGCCGTCGAGGGTACTGAAGCTTTCTTT | CASSLAVEGTEAFF
TRBJ2-6 | NA | TRBV10-3 | NA | TGTGCCATCAGTGAGTATTCGGTCTCTGGGGCCAACGTCCTGACTTTC | CAISEYSVSGANVLTF
TRBJ2-7 | NA | TRBV12-3/TRBV12-4 | NA | TGTGCCAGCAGTCCCAGGGCTGCCTACGAGCAGTACTTC | CASSPRAAYEQYF
TRBJ2-5 | NA | TRBV18 | NA | TGTGCCAGCTCACTAGACAGGTCAAACGGAGAGACCCAGTACTTC | CASSLDRSNGETQYF
TRBJ2-1 | TRBD2 | TRBV4-3 | NA | TGCGCCAGCAGCCAAGGGGGGCTAGCGGGGGATGAGCAGTTCTTC | CASSQGGLAGDEQFF
TRBJ2-7 | NA | TRBV18 | NA | TGTGCCAGCTCACCTATTAGCGGATCCTACGAGCAGTACTTC | CASSPISGSYEQYF
TRBJ2-1 | TRBD1 | TRBV29-1 | NA | TGCAGCGTAATCCGGGACAGGGGGCCGGATGAGCAGTTCTTC | CSVIRDRGPDEQFF
TRBJ1-2 | TRBD1 | TRBV12-3/TRBV12-4 | NA | TGTGCCAGCAGCCCAACAGGGGAGTATGGCTACACCTTC | CASSPTGEYGYTF
TRBJ1-5 | TRBD1 | TRBV6-5 | NA | TGTGCCAGCAGTAAACAGGGGGCTGGTAATCAGCCCCAGCATTTT | CASSKQGAGNQPQHF
TRBJ1-2 | TRBD1 | TRBV11-2 | NA | TGTGCCAGCAGCCCCCTGCGACAGGGGGAAGGTTATGGCTACACCTTC | CASSPLRQGEGYGYTF
TRBJ2-7 | TRBD2 | TRBV6-4 | NA | TGTGCCAGCAGTGTTCTAGCGGGGGGCGAGCAGTACTTC | CASSVLAGGEQYF
TRBJ2-7 | NA | TRBV11-2 | NA | TGTGCCAGCAGCTTCAGTGCCAGCTCCTACGAGCAGTACTTC | CASSFSASSYEQYF
TRBJ2-7 | NA | TRBV11-3 | NA | TGTGCCAGCAAGCAGACTCACTACGAGCAGTACTTC | CASKQTHYEQYF
TRBJ1-4 | NA | TRBV28 | NA | TGTGCCAGCAGTTTGGGGTTTGGGCAGGGGTTCTTTTCGACTAATGAAAAACTGTTTTTT | CASSLGFGQGFFSTNEKLFF
TRBJ1-1 | NA | TRBV9 | few | TGTGCCAGCAGCGTAGCAGGGAACACTGAAGCTTTCTTT | CASSVAGNTEAFF